These 21 T cell receptor beta chains were sequenced from one sample in a study of T-cell memory formation after mild COVID-19. In TCRdb, the 5' RACE reads were re-called with MiXCR into one record per CDR3 protein. The table has 250,000 to 350,000 distinct CDR3 sequences, about 16% seen once. Sequencing was done on a sample of PBMCs or a T cell subset sorted from them (not recorded which). All receptors come from a man in his late teens or twenties who had mild COVID-19 (a few samples of this study predate the infection). Cell type and time point are not known.

In its sample, this clonotype was seen many times. The chain has TRBV6-5 and TRBJ1-6; 7 positions match TRBD1. The CDR3 covers 13 residues. V shed 4 bases, J shed 9 bases, and the junction held 3 bases outside the gene matches. CDR1 is MNHEY and CDR2 is SVGAGI in the germline V gene. CDR3 DNA sequence: TGTGCCAGCAGTTTGGGGACAGTTTCACCCCTCCACTTT. This codes for CASSLGTVSPLHF.

This clonotype was observed a handful of times. The rearrangement links TRBV7-2 to TRBJ2-7; tentatively, D is TRBD1 or TRBD2 (6 bases each). CDR3 length: 15 amino acids. The V gene's germline CDR1 is SGHTA and CDR2 FQGNSA. V was clipped by 2 bases and J by 5 bases, with 16 bases between them. As DNA, the CDR3 is TGTGCCAGCAGCTTAAGGGGGGCAGCTGTAGACGAGCAGTACGTC. Encoded protein: CASSLRGAAVDEQYV.

This clonotype occurred once. The chain uses TRBV12-3 or TRBV12-4 and TRBJ2-1, with D unclear. Trimming cost V 6 bases and J 3 bases, with 6 bases left between them. This CDR3 has 12 residues. In DNA form, the CDR3 reads TGTGCCAGCAGGTCGAACTACAATGAGCAGTTCTTC. This encodes CASRSNYNEQFF.

This clonotype was seen only a few times. The rearrangement links TRBV27 to TRBJ2-5, with 11 bases aligning to TRBD2. This CDR3 comprises 16 residues. In germline, CDR1 is MNHEY, CDR2 SMNVEV (reference sequence). Trimming removed 6 bases from V and 5 bases from J; junction bases left unmatched: 11. The chain's CDR3 is CASSKMTSGVGETQYF. The CDR3 DNA sequence: TGTGCCAGCAGCAAAATGACTAGCGGGGTCGGGGAGACCCAGTACTTC.

DNA for the CDR3: TGTGCCAGCAAGGCACGGGATGGCTACACCTTC. Amino acids: CASKARDGYTF. The chain has TRBV6-6 and TRBJ1-2, with D uncertain. V was cut by 7 bases and J by 6 bases, with 9 bases left in between. The CDR3 is 11 residues long. Germline V CDR1 and CDR2: MNHNY, SVGAGI (reference sequence).

The V and J genes are TRBV11-2 and TRBJ1-6; no clear D gene. The germline V and J ends were trimmed by 5 bases and 7 bases, with 21 bases remaining between them. The CDR3 spans 17 residues. Looked up from germline, CDR1 is SGHAT and CDR2 is FQNNGV. CDR3 sequence reads: CASSLTRVGRVNSPLHF. The CDR3 bases are TGTGCCAGCAGCCTAACGCGGGTCGGGCGGGTCAATTCACCCCTCCACTTT.

This clonotype was recorded many times. The chain is built from TRBV27 and TRBJ2-7; 7 bases match TRBD1. Unmatched junction bases numbered 6, after V lost 6 bases and J lost 7 bases. CDR3 length: 12 amino acids. CDR1 and CDR2 (germline): MNHEY, SMNVEV (reference sequence). CDR3 loop: CASSITGEEQYF. The CDR3 bases are TGTGCCAGCAGCATAACAGGGGAGGAGCAGTACTTC.

This CDR3 reads CASSEASYGYTF. In DNA, the CDR3 is TGTGCCAGCAGTGAAGCGAGTTATGGCTACACCTTC. The chain uses TRBV2 and TRBJ1-2, with no clear D. From germline, CDR1 is SNHLY and CDR2 FYNNEI. This CDR3 has 12 amino acids. Trimming took 0 bases from V and 5 from J, leaving 4 bases between them.

This clonotype showed up just a few times. The chain combines TRBV29-1 with TRBJ1-1; TRBD1 matches at 8 bases. The germline gives CDR1 SQVTM, CDR2 ANQGSEA. The CDR3 is made up of 13 amino acids. Unmatched junction bases numbered 8, after V lost 6 bases and J lost 5 bases. This CDR3 reads CSVKQGGWTEAFF. As DNA, the CDR3 is TGCAGCGTCAAACAGGGGGGGTGGACTGAAGCTTTCTTT.

The chain has TRBV7-9 and TRBJ2-3; TRBD2 matches 14 bases. Per germline, CDR1 SEHNR and CDR2 FQNEAQ (reference sequence). The J segment lost 2 bases and the V segment lost 4 bases, leaving 5 bases of the junction unmatched. The CDR3 is made up of 17 amino acids. CDR3 residues: CASSWGTSGGNTDTQYF. For the CDR3, the DNA is TGTGCCAGCAGCTGGGGGACTAGCGGGGGTAACACAGATACGCAGTATTTT.

In this sample, this clonotype turned up many times. The gene calls are TRBV7-9 and TRBJ1-6, with 7 bases aligning to TRBD1. Germline trimming cut 2 bases from V and 5 bases from J; bases unmatched to any gene: 3. The V gene's germline CDR1 is SEHNR and CDR2 FQNEAQ (reference sequence). The CDR3 consists of 15 residues. The CDR3: CASSLRDSNNSPLHF. DNA of the CDR3: TGTGCCAGCAGCTTAAGGGACAGCAATAATTCACCCCTCCACTTT.

The V call is TRBV4-1, the J call TRBJ1-1; 8 bases agree with TRBD1. Germline CDR1 reads MGHRA; CDR2 reads YSYEKL. The CDR3 has 15 amino acids. V dropped 5 bases and J dropped 3; count of bases not matched to a gene: 8. The CDR3 loop reads CASSSPATGDTEAFF. The CDR3 region has the DNA TGCGCCAGCAGCTCCCCCGCGACAGGGGACACTGAAGCTTTCTTT.

V gene TRBV2 combines with J gene TRBJ1-2; D remains ambiguous. This CDR3 comprises 13 residues. The germline V and J ends were trimmed by 7 bases and 4 bases, with 13 bases remaining between them. Germline V lookup: CDR1 SNHLY, CDR2 FYNNEI. The CDR3 bases are TGTGCCAGCAATCAAGGTCTCGGCTATGGCTACACCTTC. This gives the protein CASNQGLGYGYTF.

The rearrangement joins TRBV4-1 to TRBJ1-5, with 8 bases lining up with TRBD1. Germline V CDR1 and CDR2: MGHRA, YSYEKL. V dropped 1 base and J dropped 6; count of bases not matched to a gene: 5. The CDR3 extends over 15 amino acids. The CDR3 sequence is CASSQADRAGQPQHF. The CDR3 region has the DNA TGCGCCAGCAGCCAAGCGGACAGGGCCGGTCAGCCCCAGCATTTT.

This CDR3 is CASRRAQGIPYEQYV. As DNA, the CDR3 is TGTGCCAGCAGGCGTGCACAGGGGATTCCCTACGAGCAGTACGTC. V gene TRBV6-5 combines with J gene TRBJ2-7; 7 nucleotides line up with TRBD1. V shed 6 bases, J shed 2 bases, and the junction held 10 bases outside the gene matches. From germline, CDR1 is MNHEY and CDR2 SVGAGI. The CDR3 is 15 amino acids.

This chain connects TRBV25-1 to TRBJ1-2; no clear D. The germline gives CDR1 MGHDK, CDR2 SYGVNS. The CDR3 totals 11 residues. Deletions cut 6 bases from V and 1 base from J, with 3 bases between. The CDR3, as DNA: TGTGCCAGCAGAAGTAACTATGGCTACACCTTC. Its protein is CASRSNYGYTF.

This clonotype was picked up one time. The rearrangement links TRBV15 to TRBJ2-7; D is possibly TRBD1 (6 bases). The CDR3 is made up of 14 amino acids. The V gene's germline CDR1 is LNHNV and CDR2 YYDKDF (reference sequence). V was trimmed by 3 bases and J by 9 bases, leaving 18 bases between them. This chain's CDR3 is CATSSGTLPRVQYV. The CDR3 DNA sequence: TGTGCCACCAGCAGCGGGACACTGCCTAGGGTGCAGTACGTC.

The chain has TRBV6-5 and TRBJ1-5; D call uncertain. The germline V gene encodes CDR1 MNHEY and CDR2 SVGAGI. V was trimmed by 1 base and J by 4 bases, leaving 5 bases between them. CDR3 length equals 13 residues. CDR3 loop: CASSYFVNQPQHF. DNA for the CDR3: TGTGCCAGCAGTTACTTCGTTAATCAGCCCCAGCATTTT.

This clonotype was observed a handful of times. The V gene is TRBV12-3 or TRBV12-4, the J gene TRBJ1-1, with D hard to call. This CDR3 is 15 amino acids long. V was pared by 4 bases and J by 4 bases, with 16 bases between. CDR3 coding DNA: TGTGCCAGCAGTTCCCGAGTCGATAGGAGCACTGAAGCTTTCTTT. This sequence encodes CASSSRVDRSTEAFF.

The J gene is TRBJ2-1, the V gene TRBV6-2 or TRBV6-3, with D possibly matching TRBD1 (6 bases). Trimming pared 8 bases from V and 7 bases from J, leaving 9 bases between. The CDR3 is 11 residues long. Germline CDR1 reads MNHEY; CDR2 reads SVGEGT. The chain's CDR3 is CASQRGNEQFF. The CDR3 DNA follows: TGTGCCAGCCAAAGGGGGAATGAGCAGTTCTTC.

V gene TRBV4-1 combines with J gene TRBJ2-3; the D gene is possibly TRBD1 (6 bases). In germline, CDR1 is MGHRA, CDR2 YSYEKL. The CDR3 consists of 14 residues. The V end lost 5 bases, the J end lost 5 bases, and 14 bases lay between the germline ends. For the CDR3, the DNA is TGCGCCAGCAGCTACTCGCAAGGGGGAGATACGCAGTATTTT. This codes for CASSYSQGGDTQYF.